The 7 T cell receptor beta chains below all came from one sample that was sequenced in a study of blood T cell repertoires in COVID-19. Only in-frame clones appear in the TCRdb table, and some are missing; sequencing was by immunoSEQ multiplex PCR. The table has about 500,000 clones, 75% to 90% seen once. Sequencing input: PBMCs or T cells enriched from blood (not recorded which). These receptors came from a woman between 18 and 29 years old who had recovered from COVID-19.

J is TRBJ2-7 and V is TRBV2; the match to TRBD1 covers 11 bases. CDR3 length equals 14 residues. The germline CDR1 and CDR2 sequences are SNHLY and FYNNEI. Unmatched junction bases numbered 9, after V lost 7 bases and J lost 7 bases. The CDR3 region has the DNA TGTGCCAGCACCTCGGGACAGGGGGGTTGGGAGCAGTACTTC. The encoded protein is CASTSGQGGWEQYF. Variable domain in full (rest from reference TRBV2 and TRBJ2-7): EPEVTQTPSHQVTQMGQEVILRCVPISNHLYFYWYRQILGQKVEFLVSFYNNEISEKSEIFDDQFSVERPDGSNFTLKIRSTKLEDSAMYFCASTSGQGGWEQYFGPGTRLTVT.

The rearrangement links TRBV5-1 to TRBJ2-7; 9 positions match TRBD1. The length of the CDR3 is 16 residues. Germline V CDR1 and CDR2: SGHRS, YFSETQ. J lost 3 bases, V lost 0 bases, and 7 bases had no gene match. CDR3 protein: CASSLVTGTGFYEQYF. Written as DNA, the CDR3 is TGCGCCAGCAGCTTGGTAACCGGGACAGGGTTCTACGAGCAGTACTTC.

The CDR3, as DNA: TGTGCCAGCAGCTGGGACAGGAACACCGGGGAGCTGTTTTTT. Its translation is CASSWDRNTGELFF. This rearrangement joins TRBV11-2 to TRBJ2-2, with 7 bases identical to TRBD1. Germline CDR1 is SGHAT and CDR2 is FQNNGV. V dropped 4 bases and J dropped 1; count of bases not matched to a gene: 0. The CDR3 loop spans 14 amino acids.

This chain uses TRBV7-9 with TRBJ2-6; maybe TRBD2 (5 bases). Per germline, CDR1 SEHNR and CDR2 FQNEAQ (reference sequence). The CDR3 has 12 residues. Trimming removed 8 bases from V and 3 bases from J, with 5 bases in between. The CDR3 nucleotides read TGTGCCAGCGAGGGTGGGGCCAACGTCCTGACTTTC. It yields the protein CASEGGANVLTF.

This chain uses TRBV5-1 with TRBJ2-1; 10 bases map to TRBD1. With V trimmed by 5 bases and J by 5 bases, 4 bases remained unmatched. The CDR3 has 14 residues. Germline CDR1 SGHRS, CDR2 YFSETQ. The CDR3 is CASRPGTGDNEQFF. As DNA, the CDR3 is TGCGCCAGCAGACCCGGGACAGGGGACAATGAGCAGTTCTTC.

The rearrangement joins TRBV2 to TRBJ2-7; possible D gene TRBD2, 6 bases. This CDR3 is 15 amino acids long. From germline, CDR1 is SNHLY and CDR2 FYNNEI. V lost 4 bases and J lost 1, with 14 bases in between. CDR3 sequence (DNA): TGTGCCAGCAGTGGGCGGACTACCTTATCCTACGAGCAGTACTTC. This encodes CASSGRTTLSYEQYF.

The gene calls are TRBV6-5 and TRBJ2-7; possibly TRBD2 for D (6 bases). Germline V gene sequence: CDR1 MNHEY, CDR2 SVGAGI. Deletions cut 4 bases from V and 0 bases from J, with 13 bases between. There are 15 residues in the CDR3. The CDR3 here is CASSSNRDFSYEQYF. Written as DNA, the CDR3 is TGTGCCAGCAGTTCCAACCGGGACTTCTCCTACGAGCAGTACTTC.